The 21 T cell receptor beta chains below all came from one sample that was sequenced in a study of immune evolution from preneoplasia to lung adenocarcinoma. Sequencing was performed with immunoSEQ multiplex PCR; in TCRdb, only in-frame clones are kept and a portion is missing. The sample holds about 9,400 clones, 85% to 90% seen once. Sequencing was done on a sample of FFPE invasive lung adenocarcinoma tissue. The receptors originated from a person between 65 and 79 years old with invasive lung adenocarcinoma.

The rearrangement joins TRBV19 to TRBJ2-5; 10 bases match TRBD2. V was clipped by 5 bases and J by 3 bases; unmatched bases: 3. Looked up from germline, CDR1 is LNHDA and CDR2 is SQIVND (reference sequence). The CDR3 contains 14 residues. CDR3 bases: TGTGCCAGTAGTGGAGCGGGGGGGGAAGAGACCCAGTACTTC. This codes for CASSGAGGEETQYF.

The sample holds one count of this clone. This rearrangement joins TRBV30 to TRBJ1-1; tentative D call: TRBD1 (5 bases). Germline loops: CDR1 GTSNPN, CDR2 SVGIG (reference sequence). The CDR3 consists of 12 residues. Between the trimmed V and J ends, which lost 2 bases and 6 bases, there was a span of 10 bases. DNA for the CDR3: TGTGCCTGGAGTCCGGGACGTTCTGAAGCTTTCTTT. Its protein product is CAWSPGRSEAFF.

The genes are TRBV2 and TRBJ2-6; 12 positions agree with TRBD1. The CDR3 totals 16 residues. V was clipped by 10 bases and J by 2 bases; unmatched bases: 6. Germline V lookup: CDR1 SNHLY, CDR2 FYNNEI. This chain's CDR3 is CATHRDRGPGANVLTF. CDR3 DNA: TGTGCCACGCACCGGGACAGGGGGCCTGGGGCCAACGTCCTGACTTTC.

The J gene is TRBJ1-4, the V gene TRBV18; TRBD1 is a possible D gene (5 bases). The germline V gene encodes CDR1 KGHSH and CDR2 LQKENI. The length of the CDR3 is 15 residues. V gave up 3 bases and J gave up 2 bases, with 10 bases separating them. The CDR3 DNA is TGTGCCAGCTCACCGCAGGGAGGGACTAATGAAAAACTGTTTTTT. This sequence encodes CASSPQGGTNEKLFF.

The V and J genes are TRBV28 and TRBJ1-2; D is ambiguous. Germline-derived CDR1 and CDR2 are MDHEN and SYDVKM. Trimming stripped 4 bases from V and 1 base from J, with 7 bases between. The CDR3 extends over 13 amino acids. DNA for the CDR3: TGTGCCAGCAGTTCGGGCCTTAACTATGGCTACACCTTC. Translating it yields CASSSGLNYGYTF.

The J gene is TRBJ2-5, the V gene TRBV2; 12 bases match TRBD1. Trimming cost V 8 bases and J 6 bases; bases outside gene matches: 7. There are 14 residues in the CDR3. Germline V gene lookup returns CDR1 SNHLY and CDR2 FYNNEI. This CDR3 is CASQPGQGAKTQYF. The CDR3 nucleotides read TGTGCCAGCCAGCCGGGACAGGGGGCTAAGACCCAGTACTTC.

The chain recombines TRBV6-5 with TRBJ2-7, with 7 bases that match TRBD1. Germline V gives CDR1 MNHEY, CDR2 SVGAGI. This CDR3 region has 14 residues. V dropped 2 bases and J dropped 2; count of bases not matched to a gene: 3. The CDR3 region has the DNA TGTGCCAGCAGTTACGGGGACAGTACCTACGAGCAGTACTTC. Translation gives CASSYGDSTYEQYF.

The J gene is TRBJ1-1, the V gene TRBV6-5, with TRBD1 as a possible D gene (5 bases). Germline V gives CDR1 MNHEY, CDR2 SVGAGI. This CDR3 region has 13 residues. The ends were cut back, 10 bases at V and 3 bases at J, with 15 bases in the middle. The CDR3: CATGLRGDTEAFF. CDR3 DNA: TGTGCCACCGGACTGCGGGGGGACACTGAAGCTTTCTTT.

DNA of the CDR3: TGTGCCAGCAGCGTAGCTCCGTCTGGCGGTGAAAAACTGTTTTTT. Amino acids: CASSVAPSGGEKLFF. The rearrangement joins TRBV9 to TRBJ1-4, with no clear D. Trimming stripped 0 bases from V and 7 bases from J, with 13 bases between. Germline CDR1 reads SGDLS; CDR2 reads YYNGEE. The CDR3 has 15 amino acids.

This sequence joins TRBV6-5 and TRBJ2-6; 8 bases agree with TRBD1. CDR3 length: 15 residues. V trimming: 5 bases; J trimming: 4 bases; junction bases outside the gene matches: 4. From germline, CDR1 is MNHEY and CDR2 SVGAGI. In DNA, the CDR3 is TGTGCCAGCAGTCCGGACAGGGTCGGGGCCAACGTCCTGACTTTC. This encodes CASSPDRVGANVLTF.

The chain has TRBV10-1 and TRBJ2-1; 11 bases align to TRBD1. The CDR3 has 15 residues. Germline V gene lookup returns CDR1 WNHNN and CDR2 SYGVQD (reference sequence). With V trimmed by 4 bases and J by 7 bases, 6 bases remained unmatched. The CDR3 region has the DNA TGCGCCAGCAGTGGACCGGGACAGGGGGGGAATGAGCAGTTCTTC. It encodes CASSGPGQGGNEQFF.

V gene TRBV30 combines with J gene TRBJ2-3; TRBD2 matches at 13 bases. J lost 2 bases, V lost 6 bases, and 8 bases had no gene match. This CDR3 region has 16 residues. Germline lookup yields CDR1 GTSNPN and CDR2 SVGIG (reference sequence). CDR3: CACDTSGRATTDTQYF. DNA for the CDR3: TGTGCCTGTGATACTAGCGGGAGGGCCACCACAGATACGCAGTATTTT.

This chain uses TRBV18 with TRBJ2-3, with 8 positions matching TRBD2. Germline lookup yields CDR1 KGHSH and CDR2 LQKENI. This CDR3 comprises 13 residues. Trimming cost V 2 bases and J 7 bases; bases outside gene matches: 2. This CDR3 is CASSPLAGHTQYF. The DNA for the CDR3 is TGTGCCAGCTCACCATTAGCGGGACATACGCAGTATTTT. The full variable domain, in which reference TRBV18 and TRBJ2-3 provide the parts outside the CDR3, is NAGVMQNPRHLVRRRGQEARLRCSPMKGHSHVYWYRQLPEEGLKFMVYLQKENIIDESGMPKERFSAEFPKEGPSILRIQQVVRGDSAAYFCASSPLAGHTQYFGPGTRLTVL.

The chain carries TRBV28 and TRBJ1-1, with 7 bases identical to TRBD1. The CDR3 covers 17 residues. CDR1 and CDR2 from the germline V gene are MDHEN and SYDVKM. Unmatched junction bases numbered 8, after V lost 0 bases and J lost 1 base. CDR3 residues: CASSLWSTRTGNTEAFF. In nucleotides, the CDR3 is TGTGCCAGCAGTTTATGGTCCACACGGACAGGGAACACTGAAGCTTTCTTT.

Comment on this clone: Other DNA sequences from this sample encode an identical CDR3 as well. The V and J genes are TRBV5-6 and TRBJ2-2, with TRBD1 as a possible D gene (5 bases). The CDR3 is made up of 15 amino acids. V was trimmed by 0 bases and J by 5 bases, leaving 11 bases between them. The V gene's germline CDR1 is SGHDT and CDR2 YYEEEE. This CDR3 reads CASSLEPQVTGELFF. CDR3 nucleotide sequence: TGTGCCAGCAGCTTGGAGCCACAGGTGACCGGGGAGCTGTTTTTT. The full variable domain, rest sourced from reference TRBV5-6 and TRBJ2-2, is DAGVTQSPTHLIKTRGQQVTLRCSPKSGHDTVSWYQQALGQGPQFIFQYYEEEERQRGNFPDRFSGHQFPNYSSELNVNALLLGDSALYLCASSLEPQVTGELFFGEGSRLTVL.

This chain connects TRBV2 to TRBJ2-7; D is perhaps TRBD1 (6 bases). CDR3 size: 13 residues. V was pared by 7 bases and J by 0 bases, with 10 bases between. Germline assignment: CDR1 SNHLY and CDR2 FYNNEI. CDR3 region: CASTRDISYEQYF. For the CDR3, the DNA is TGTGCCAGCACCCGGGACATCTCCTACGAGCAGTACTTC.

V and J are TRBV7-6 and TRBJ2-3; D may be TRBD2 (6 bases). The CDR3 sequence is 17 residues long. V lost 1 base and J lost 2, with 16 bases in between. Germline V lookup: CDR1 SGHVS, CDR2 FNYEAQ. The CDR3 DNA follows: TGTGCCAGCAGCTTAGGAGTAGCGGCCTTTTCCACAGATACGCAGTATTTT. It is translated as CASSLGVAAFSTDTQYF.

The chain has TRBV30 and TRBJ1-2; possible D gene TRBD1, 5 bases. Germline-derived CDR1 and CDR2 are GTSNPN and SVGIG (reference sequence). Trimming stripped 0 bases from V and 10 bases from J, with 12 bases between. CDR3 length: 12 residues. The CDR3 sequence: CAWSVGTGIYTF. The CDR3, as DNA: TGTGCCTGGAGTGTCGGGACGGGGATCTACACCTTC.

In regard to this clone: This CDR3 is also generated by other DNA sequences in the sample. The CDR3 region has the DNA TGTGCCAGCAGTCCGGGAAGATTCTATGGCTACACCTTC. Its protein is CASSPGRFYGYTF. V and J are TRBV5-4 and TRBJ1-2, with unresolved D. The CDR3 length is 13 residues. Germline V gives CDR1 SGHNT, CDR2 YYREEE (reference sequence). Trimming took 5 bases from V and 4 from J, leaving 12 bases between them.

The chain combines TRBV9 with TRBJ1-1; D perhaps matches TRBD1 (5 bases). The CDR3 has 14 residues. Looked up from germline, CDR1 is SGDLS and CDR2 is YYNGEE. V was trimmed by 5 bases and J by 6 bases, leaving 17 bases between them. CDR3 loop: CASRPGLLIAEAFF. In nucleotides, the CDR3 is TGTGCCAGCAGACCGGGACTTTTGATCGCTGAAGCTTTCTTT.

V and J are TRBV5-6 and TRBJ1-1; D gene unclear. The CDR3 is made up of 13 amino acids. Germline V gene lookup returns CDR1 SGHDT and CDR2 YYEEEE. V lost 0 bases, J lost 4 bases, and 7 bases lay in between. The chain's CDR3 is CASSLERTTEAFF. The DNA for the CDR3 is TGTGCCAGCAGCTTGGAGCGGACCACTGAAGCTTTCTTT. The entire variable domain, with the rest obtained from reference TRBV5-6 and TRBJ1-1, is as follows: DAGVTQSPTHLIKTRGQQVTLRCSPKSGHDTVSWYQQALGQGPQFIFQYYEEEERQRGNFPDRFSGHQFPNYSSELNVNALLLGDSALYLCASSLERTTEAFFGQGTRLTVV.